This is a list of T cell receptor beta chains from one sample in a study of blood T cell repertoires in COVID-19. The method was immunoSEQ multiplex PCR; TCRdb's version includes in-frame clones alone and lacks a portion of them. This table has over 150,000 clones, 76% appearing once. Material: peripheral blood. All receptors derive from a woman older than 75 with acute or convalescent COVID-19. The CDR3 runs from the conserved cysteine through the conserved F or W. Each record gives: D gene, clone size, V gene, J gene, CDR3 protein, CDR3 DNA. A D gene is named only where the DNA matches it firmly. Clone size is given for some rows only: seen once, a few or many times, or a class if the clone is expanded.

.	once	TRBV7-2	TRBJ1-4	CASSSIPGQNEKLFF	TGTGCCAGCAGCTCCATCCCAGGTCAAAATGAAAAACTGTTTTTT
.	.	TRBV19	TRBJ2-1	CASTRGSNRVYEQFF	TGTGCCAGTACCAGGGGTAGCAATCGAGTCTATGAGCAGTTCTTC
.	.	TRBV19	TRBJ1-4	CASSSGGAGREKLFF	TGTGCCAGTAGTAGCGGGGGTGCTGGGCGGGAAAAACTGTTTTTT
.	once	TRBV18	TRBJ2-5	CASSPPGLGETQYF	TGTGCCAGCTCACCGCCGGGATTGGGAGAGACCCAGTACTTC
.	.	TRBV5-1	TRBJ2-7	CASSLQGEFEQYF	TGCGCCAGCAGCCTCCAAGGGGAATTTGAGCAGTACTTC
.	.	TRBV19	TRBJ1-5	CASRPQGRVNQPQHF	TGTGCCAGTAGGCCCCAGGGGAGAGTGAATCAGCCCCAGCATTTT
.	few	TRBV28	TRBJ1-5	CASSFPEQPQHF	TGTGCCAGCAGTTTTCCGGAGCAGCCCCAGCATTTT
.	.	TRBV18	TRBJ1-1	CASSPRTDQAFF	TGTGCCAGCTCACCGAGGACTGATCAAGCTTTCTTT
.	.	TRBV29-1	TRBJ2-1	CSVSFLAEGQFF	TGCAGCGTTAGTTTTCTGGCGGAGGGGCAGTTCTTC
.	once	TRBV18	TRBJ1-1	CASSPSPPGMNTEAFF	TGTGCCAGCTCACCATCCCCCCCAGGCATGAACACTGAAGCTTTCTTT
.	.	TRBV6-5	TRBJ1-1	CASRITSGAGSEAFF	TGTGCCAGCAGGATTACCTCGGGAGCGGGCTCTGAAGCTTTCTTT
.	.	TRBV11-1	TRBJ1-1	CASRLEGVTEAFF	TGTGCCAGCAGATTAGAAGGAGTCACTGAAGCTTTCTTT
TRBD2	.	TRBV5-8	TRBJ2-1	CASSRGDWGAISEQFF	TGTGCCAGCAGCCGGGGGGACTGGGGTGCCATAAGCGAGCAGTTCTTC
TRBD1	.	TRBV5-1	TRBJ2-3	CASSLPTGTGSTDTQYF	TGCGCCAGCAGCTTACCCACCGGGACAGGTAGCACAGATACGCAGTATTTT
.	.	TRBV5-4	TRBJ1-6	CASSLESQNSPLHF	TGTGCCAGCAGCTTGGAGAGCCAAAATTCACCCCTCCACTTT
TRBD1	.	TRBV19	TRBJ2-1	CASRHRGNNEQFF	TGTGCCAGTAGACACAGGGGGAACAATGAGCAGTTCTTC
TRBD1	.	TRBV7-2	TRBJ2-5	CASSDSGTEKETQYF	TGTGCCAGCAGCGACAGTGGGACAGAGAAAGAGACCCAGTACTTC
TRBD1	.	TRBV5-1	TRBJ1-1	CASRTGSRTEAFF	TGCGCCAGCAGGACAGGGAGTCGAACTGAAGCTTTCTTT
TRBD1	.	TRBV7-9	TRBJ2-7	CASSPGQVPYEQYF	TGTGCCAGCAGCCCTGGACAGGTACCCTACGAGCAGTACTTC
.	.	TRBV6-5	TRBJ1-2	CATRTHGDDGYTF	TGTGCCACACGGACCCACGGGGATGATGGCTACACCTTC
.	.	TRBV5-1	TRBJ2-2	CASSLGHTNTGELFF	TGCGCCAGCAGCTTGGGGCACACGAACACCGGGGAGCTGTTTTTT
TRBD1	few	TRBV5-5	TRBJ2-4	CASSSPGQGVIQYF	TGTGCCAGCAGCTCGCCGGGACAGGGGGTTATTCAGTACTTC
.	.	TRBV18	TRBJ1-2	CASSPLDSPGYTF	TGTGCCAGCTCACCCCTCGACTCCCCGGGCTACACCTTC
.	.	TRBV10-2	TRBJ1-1	CASREDRRNTEAFF	TGCGCCAGCAGGGAGGACAGAAGGAACACTGAAGCTTTCTTT
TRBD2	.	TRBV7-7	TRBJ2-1	CASSQGTSGNNEQFF	TGTGCTAGCAGCCAAGGGACTAGCGGAAACAATGAGCAGTTCTTC
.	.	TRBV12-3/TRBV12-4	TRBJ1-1	CASSVPGNTEAFF	TGTGCCAGCAGCGTGCCAGGGAACACTGAAGCTTTCTTT
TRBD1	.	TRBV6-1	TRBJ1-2	CASSENGPGGNYGYTF	TGTGCCAGCAGTGAAAATGGCCCAGGGGGTAACTATGGCTACACCTTC
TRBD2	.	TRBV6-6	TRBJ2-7	CASSSRDYNSYEQYF	TGTGCCAGCAGTTCCCGGGACTACAATTCCTACGAGCAGTACTTC
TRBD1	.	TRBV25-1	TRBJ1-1	CASSGGRQGGLGNTEAFF	TGTGCCAGCAGTGGAGGAAGACAGGGAGGTTTAGGGAACACTGAAGCTTTCTTT
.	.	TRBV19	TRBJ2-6	CASNTGSGGANVLTF	TGTGCCAGTAATACGGGGTCGGGAGGGGCCAACGTCCTGACTTTC
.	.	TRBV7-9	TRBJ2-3	CASSTGLIPATDTQYF	TGTGCCAGCAGCACAGGACTAATCCCCGCGACAGATACGCAGTATTTT
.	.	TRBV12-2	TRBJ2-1	CASRLSGRAYNEQFF	TGTGCAAGTCGCCTTAGCGGGAGGGCCTACAATGAGCAGTTCTTC
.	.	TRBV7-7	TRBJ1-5	CASSMTVNQPQHF	TGTGCTAGCAGCATGACAGTTAATCAGCCCCAGCATTTT
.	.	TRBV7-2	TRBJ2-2	CASSLAQGVLELFF	TGTGCCAGCAGCTTAGCGCAAGGGGTTTTGGAGCTGTTTTTT
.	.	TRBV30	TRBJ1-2	CAWSVMSGASVDGYTF	TGTGCCTGGAGTGTGATGTCAGGGGCATCGGTAGATGGCTACACCTTC
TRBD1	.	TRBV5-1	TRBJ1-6	CASSSSTGGGSPLHF	TGCGCCAGCAGCTCATCTACAGGGGGAGGATCACCCCTCCACTTT
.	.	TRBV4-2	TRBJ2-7	CASSQDDSGTAYEQYF	TGTGCCAGCAGCCAAGATGATAGCGGTACCGCCTACGAGCAGTACTTC
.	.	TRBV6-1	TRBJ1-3	CASSEPYRGNTIYF	TGTGCCAGCAGTGAACCCTACCGGGGAAACACCATATATTTT
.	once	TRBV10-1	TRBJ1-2	CASTGYGYTF	TGCGCCAGCACGGGATATGGCTACACCTTC
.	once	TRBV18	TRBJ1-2	CASSPLQGNYGYTF	TGTGCCAGCTCACCTCTCCAGGGAAACTATGGCTACACCTTC
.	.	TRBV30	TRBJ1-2	CAWAGGNYGYTF	TGTGCCTGGGCGGGAGGGAACTATGGCTACACCTTC
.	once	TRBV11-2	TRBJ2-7	CASSLLGTRRTSYEQYF	TGTGCCAGCAGCTTATTGGGGACTCGCCGAACCTCCTACGAGCAGTACTTC
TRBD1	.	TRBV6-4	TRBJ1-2	CASSEGDRGYGYTF	TGTGCCAGCAGTGAGGGAGACAGGGGCTATGGCTACACCTTC
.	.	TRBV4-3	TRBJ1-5	CASSQEGGALSPQHF	TGCGCCAGCAGCCAAGAGGGGGGGGCTTTGTCGCCCCAGCATTTT
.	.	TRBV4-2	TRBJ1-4	CASSLLLSTTNEKLFF	TGTGCCAGCAGCCTGCTTCTCTCTACAACTAATGAAAAACTGTTTTTT
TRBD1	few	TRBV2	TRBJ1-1	CASRGQALNTEAFF	TGTGCCAGCAGGGGACAGGCCCTGAACACTGAAGCTTTCTTT
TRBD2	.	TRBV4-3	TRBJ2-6	CASSQETSGGNSGANVLTF	TGCGCCAGCAGCCAGGAAACTAGCGGGGGGAACTCTGGGGCCAACGTCCTGACTTTC
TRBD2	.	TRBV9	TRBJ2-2	CASSVAPGRESGELFF	TGTGCCAGCAGCGTAGCCCCAGGGCGGGAGTCCGGGGAGCTGTTTTTT
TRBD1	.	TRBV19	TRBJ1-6	CASTRQGRDSPLHF	TGTGCCAGTACCCGACAGGGGAGGGATTCACCCCTCCACTTT
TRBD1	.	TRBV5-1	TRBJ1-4	CASSPAGGSNEKLFF	TGCGCCAGCAGCCCTGCAGGGGGCAGTAATGAAAAACTGTTTTTT
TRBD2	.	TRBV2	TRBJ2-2	CASRLTSGMNGELFF	TGTGCCAGCAGGCTGACTAGCGGGATGAACGGGGAGCTGTTTTTT
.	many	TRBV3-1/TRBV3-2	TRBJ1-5	CASSQGSQGRNQPQHF	TGTGCCAGCAGCCAAGGTAGCCAGGGGCGGAATCAGCCCCAGCATTTT
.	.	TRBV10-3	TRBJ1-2	CAISDTQGGNDGYTF	TGTGCCATCAGTGATACCCAGGGAGGAAATGATGGCTACACCTTC
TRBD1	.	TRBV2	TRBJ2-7	CASREQGGTYEQYF	TGTGCCAGCAGGGAACAGGGGGGCACCTACGAGCAGTACTTC